The 20 T cell receptor beta chains listed next were all sequenced from one sample in a study of T cell clonotyping in hematopoietic cell transplantation. TCRdb's copy holds only in-frame clones and misses some; the assay was immunoSEQ multiplex PCR. The sample lists fewer than 15,000 clones, roughly 92% occurring once. The material sequenced was PBMCs, taken 100 days after allogeneic stem cell transplant. The source of these receptors is a female patient aged 50-59 years who had an allogeneic stem cell transplant from an unrelated donor, so the T cells may come from the graft donor. Some clones in this sample may be carry-over from other donors' samples.

CDR3 residues: CASSAGTGGFGYTF. The DNA of the CDR3 is TGCGCCAGCAGCGCCGGGACAGGGGGCTTTGGCTACACCTTC. The V and J genes are TRBV5-1 and TRBJ1-2; 12 nucleotides match TRBD1. CDR1 and CDR2 from the germline V gene are SGHRS and YFSETQ. V shed 4 bases and J 7 bases; nucleotides not matched to a gene: 5. The CDR3 consists of 14 residues.

The chain is built from TRBV4-1 and TRBJ2-7, with D perhaps TRBD2 (6 bases). V was shortened by 0 bases and J by 3 bases, with 15 bases between the two germline ends. Germline values: CDR1 MGHRA, CDR2 YSYEKL. The CDR3 has 16 amino acids. DNA of the CDR3: TGCGCCAGCAGCCAAGAATCGGGACTCCAGAGCTACGAGCAGTACTTC. Translation: CASSQESGLQSYEQYF.

This chain connects TRBV6-6 to TRBJ2-5; 11 bases match TRBD2. The tail of the sequence fits TRBJ2-7 better, so the J call may be wrong. Germline CDR1 reads MNHNY; CDR2 reads SVGAGI (reference sequence). This CDR3 region has 13 residues. The CDR3 sequence: CASSGSGRAEQYF. DNA for the CDR3: TGTGCCAGCAGTGGTAGCGGGAGGGCCGAGCAGTACTTC.

This sequence joins TRBV29-1 and TRBJ2-7; 9 bases align to TRBD2. The V gene end was trimmed by 0 bases and the J gene end by 4 bases; junction bases not matched to a gene: 4. CDR1 and CDR2 (germline): SQVTM, ANQGSEA. This CDR3 has 14 amino acids. The CDR3: CSVEEREGPYEQYF. The CDR3 nucleotides read TGCAGCGTTGAAGAGCGGGAGGGCCCGTACGAGCAGTACTTC.

This chain links TRBV25-1 with TRBJ2-2, with D maybe TRBD1 (6 bases). CDR3 size: 14 residues. Per the germline V gene, CDR1 is MGHDK and CDR2 is SYGVNS. Deletions cut 6 bases from V and 1 base from J, with 9 bases between. This chain's CDR3 is CASRLTGNTGELFF. CDR3 coding DNA: TGTGCCAGCAGGCTGACAGGGAACACCGGGGAGCTGTTTTTT.

The V and J genes are TRBV4-2 and TRBJ2-1; D remains unclear. This CDR3 has 12 residues. Germline CDR1 reads LGHNA; CDR2 reads YNFKEQ. V lost 3 bases and J lost 6, with 6 bases in between. CDR3 amino acids: CASSHQTNEQFF. In DNA form, the CDR3 reads TGTGCCAGCAGCCATCAGACCAATGAGCAGTTCTTC.

This clone was counted a few times. The same CDR3 arises from other DNA sequences in this sample as well. This chain uses TRBV11-3 with TRBJ2-1, with TRBD2 identical over 10 bases. The V gene end was trimmed by 4 bases and the J gene end by 4 bases; junction bases not matched to a gene: 7. Per germline, CDR1 SGHNT and CDR2 YENEEA. CDR3 length equals 16 residues. The CDR3, as DNA: TGTGCCAGCAGCTCCAGGACTAGCGGCAGTTACAATGAGCAGTTCTTC. Protein product: CASSSRTSGSYNEQFF.

The chain couples TRBV7-9 to TRBJ1-5; D uncertain. The CDR3 has 15 residues. CDR1 and CDR2 (germline): SEHNR, FQNEAQ (reference sequence). Trimming cost V 1 base and J 9 bases, with 16 bases left between them. CDR3 coding DNA: TGTGCCAGCAGCTTAGTGACTCCCGGCGGTACGCCCCAGCATTTT. Translation gives CASSLVTPGGTPQHF.

This sequence joins TRBV7-9 and TRBJ2-1; TRBD2 agrees at 12 bases. Germline V gene data show CDR1 as SEHNR and CDR2 as FQNEAQ (reference sequence). The CDR3 consists of 18 residues. V dropped 1 base and J dropped 3; count of bases not matched to a gene: 7. The CDR3 DNA reads TGTGCCAGCAGCTTAGAACTAGCGGGGGGCCTCATCTACAATGAGCAGTTCTTC. Its protein product is CASSLELAGGLIYNEQFF.

There are a few counts of this clone. The gene calls are TRBV2 and TRBJ1-5; D is unresolved. The length of the CDR3 is 14 residues. CDR1 is SNHLY and CDR2 is FYNNEI in the germline V gene. V gave up 3 bases and J gave up 5 bases, with 11 bases separating them. The CDR3 loop is CASSDSSGYQPQHF. The CDR3 region has the DNA TGTGCCAGCAGTGACAGTTCAGGTTATCAGCCCCAGCATTTT.

This clone appeared a single time. This chain connects TRBV6-1 to TRBJ1-5; D is possibly TRBD1 (6 bases). The CDR3 has 14 amino acids. The germline V gene has CDR1 MNHNS and CDR2 SASEGT. The V gene lost 7 bases and the J gene lost 3 bases, with 13 bases spanning the gap. CDR3 in DNA: TGTGCCAGCATACGACAGGATACCAATCAGCCCCAGCATTTT. The encoded protein is CASIRQDTNQPQHF.

The rearrangement joins TRBV5-6 to TRBJ1-2, with D unclear. Germline lookup yields CDR1 SGHDT and CDR2 YYEEEE. V was clipped by 1 base and J by 2 bases, with 3 bases between them. The CDR3 extends over 12 amino acids. CDR3 loop: CASSLLNYGYTF. DNA for the CDR3: TGTGCCAGCAGCTTGCTGAACTATGGCTACACCTTC.

This rearrangement joins TRBV5-5 to TRBJ1-5, with 8 bases aligning to TRBD1. CDR3 length: 15 residues. With V trimmed by 1 base and J by 7 bases, 7 bases remained unmatched. From germline, CDR1 is SGHKS and CDR2 YYEKEE (reference sequence). The CDR3 sequence is CASSLSGGEGQPQHF. The DNA for the CDR3 is TGTGCCAGCAGCTTGTCAGGGGGCGAGGGACAGCCCCAGCATTTT.

The genes are TRBV28 and TRBJ1-2; maybe TRBD1 (5 bases). The V and J ends lost 8 bases and 7 bases respectively, with 17 bases between them. Germline V gene data show CDR1 as MDHEN and CDR2 as SYDVKM. This CDR3 contains 13 residues. CDR3 DNA: TGTGCCAGCGGGGTCAGGGACTTCCGTGGCTACACCTTC. It is translated as CASGVRDFRGYTF.

The chain recombines TRBV4-1 with TRBJ1-2; D may be TRBD1 (6 bases). Germline V CDR1 and CDR2: MGHRA, YSYEKL. V was clipped by 2 bases and J by 2 bases, with 12 bases between them. The length of the CDR3 is 15 residues. CDR3 residues: CASSQYRDKNYGYTF. CDR3 sequence (DNA): TGCGCCAGCAGCCAATACCGGGACAAGAACTATGGCTACACCTTC.

This chain joins TRBV11-3 and TRBJ2-5, with 10 bases lining up with TRBD2. The CDR3 has 14 amino acids. After removal of 6 bases from V and 5 bases from J, the junction contained 6 bases not matched to a gene. Germline CDR1 is SGHNT and CDR2 is YENEEA. As DNA, the CDR3 is TGTGCCAGCAGTAACGGACTAGCGGCGGAGACCCAGTACTTC. Protein sequence: CASSNGLAAETQYF.

The chain joins TRBV20-1 to TRBJ2-3; the D gene is possibly TRBD2 (5 bases). Trimming took 6 bases from V and 8 from J, leaving 12 bases between them. Looked up from germline, CDR1 is DFQATT and CDR2 is SNEGSKA (reference sequence). This CDR3 spans 11 amino acids. CDR3 protein: CSAGGRGTQYF. For the CDR3, the DNA is TGCAGTGCAGGCGGCCGGGGTACGCAGTATTTT.

The chain is built from TRBV19 and TRBJ1-4; unclear D gene. CDR1 and CDR2 (germline): LNHDA, SQIVND (reference sequence). The V gene lost 5 bases and the J gene lost 11 bases, with 9 bases spanning the gap. The CDR3 is 11 amino acids. CDR3 bases: TGTGCCAGTAGTCCGAAGGACAAACTGTTTTTT. It translates to CASSPKDKLFF.

J is TRBJ1-2 and V is TRBV5-4; D gene unclear. Trimming stripped 6 bases from V and 4 bases from J, with 13 bases between. The CDR3 runs 13 residues. Germline CDR1 reads SGHNT; CDR2 reads YYREEE (reference sequence). The chain's CDR3 is CASTHDQAYGYTF. In DNA form, the CDR3 reads TGTGCCAGCACCCATGACCAGGCCTATGGCTACACCTTC.

The V call is TRBV28, the J call TRBJ2-7; 13 positions match TRBD2. Germline V gene lookup returns CDR1 MDHEN and CDR2 SYDVKM. The CDR3 runs to 15 residues. Losses at the gene ends were 7 bases for V and 3 bases for J; bases not matched to a gene: 6. CDR3 region: CASTPGLAGVYEQYV. The CDR3 region has the DNA TGTGCCAGCACCCCTGGACTAGCGGGGGTCTACGAGCAGTACGTC.